This T cell receptor beta chain was recorded in a study of T cells after yellow fever vaccination. Study results and limitations: The booster response re-showed most primary clones: around 96% CD4, approximately 86% CD8. Overlap between CD4 and CD8 compartments was detected for a small share of clonotypes.

UMIs and a universal primer site were added when TCR cDNA was made by 5'RACE template switching. TCRdb re-called the 5' RACE reads with MiXCR, one entry per CDR3 protein. The data contain 500,000 to 700,000 distinct CDR3 sequences, 19% of them seen just once; the ten biggest clones take up roughly an eighth. On this clonotype itself: Its antigen is undetermined.

Germline V gene sequence: CDR1 SGHTA, CDR2 FQGNSA. Trimming removed 1 base from V and 4 bases from J, with 13 bases in between. This CDR3 has 16 amino acids. V gene TRBV7-2 combines with J gene TRBJ1-4; no definite D call. This sequence was found in a man younger than 45 who received the YFV17D yellow fever vaccine. Specimen: PBMCs, collected 15 days after the yellow fever booster vaccination. CDR3 sequence (DNA): TGTGCCAGCAGCTTAGTGTTTGGGCAGAGTAATGAAAAACTGTTTTTT. Amino acids: CASSLVFGQSNEKLFF.